The 10 T cell receptor beta chains given below trace back to one sample, sequenced in a study of blood T cells in healthy people across ages. It was with a sample-barcoded 5' primer and a J-beta primer mix that a second PCR of roughly 7 to 12 cycles was run. TCRdb re-called the 5' RACE reads with MiXCR, one entry per CDR3 protein. The sample lists around 1.7 million distinct CDR3 sequences; roughly 27% were seen once. Sequencing input: blood. Source of these receptors: a woman in her 30s in good health.

The J gene is TRBJ1-5, the V gene TRBV21-1; no DNA check was done on the table's D call, TRBD1. TRBV21-1 is shown as a pseudogene. The CDR3 is 13 residues long. CDR3 coding DNA: TGTGCCAACGAGGACAGGAGGGATCAGCCCCAGCATTTT. It encodes CANEDRRDQPQHF.

This clonotype was picked up a small number of times. The rearrangement joins TRBV29-1 to TRBJ2-5; TRBD1 agrees at 8 bases. The V gene end was trimmed by 4 bases and the J gene end by 11 bases; junction bases not matched to a gene: 9. CDR1 SQVTM and CDR2 ANQGSEA come from the germline V gene. This CDR3 is built from 12 residues. CDR3 amino acids: CSVGATGDRQYF. The CDR3 region has the DNA TGCAGCGTTGGGGCGACAGGGGACCGTCAGTACTTC.

The chain couples TRBV6-1 to TRBJ2-2; D may correspond to TRBD1 or TRBD2 (5 bases each). V was pared by 11 bases and J by 3 bases, with 16 bases between. Looked up from germline, CDR1 is MNHNS and CDR2 is SASEGT. The length of the CDR3 is 14 residues. The chain's CDR3 is CAHTGTHDTGELFF. The CDR3 DNA is TGTGCCCATACGGGGACCCACGACACCGGGGAGCTGTTTTTT.

This chain links TRBV2 with TRBJ2-7; no clear D. This CDR3 is built from 13 residues. V was shortened by 6 bases and J by 0 bases, with 9 bases between the two germline ends. Germline lookup yields CDR1 SNHLY and CDR2 FYNNEI. The CDR3 spells CASRPDGSYEQYF. The CDR3 nucleotides read TGTGCCAGCAGGCCCGACGGCTCCTACGAGCAGTACTTC.

This clonotype occurred a few times. This chain links TRBV19 with TRBJ2-1, with D perhaps assigned TRBD1 or TRBD2 (5 bases each). Germline CDR1 LNHDA, CDR2 SQIVND (reference sequence). CDR3 size: 18 residues. V dropped 3 bases and J dropped 0 bases, with 18 bases sitting between them. The chain's CDR3 is CASSMTFGGLFSYNEQFF. DNA of the CDR3: TGTGCCAGTAGTATGACCTTTGGGGGTCTTTTCTCCTACAATGAGCAGTTCTTC.

This clonotype showed up just a few times. This chain connects TRBV4-2 to TRBJ2-6; D unresolved. V was trimmed by 3 bases and J by 1 base, leaving 13 bases between them. Germline V gene data show CDR1 as LGHNA and CDR2 as YNFKEQ. The CDR3 covers 17 residues. CDR3 amino acids: CASSQGLALSGANVLTF. Here the CDR3 DNA reads TGTGCCAGCAGCCAGGGGTTGGCCCTATCTGGGGCCAACGTCCTGACTTTC.

The rearrangement links TRBV2 to TRBJ2-3; D possibly corresponds to TRBD2 (5 bases). In germline, CDR1 is SNHLY, CDR2 FYNNEI. Trimming took off 2 bases at V and 2 bases at J, with 14 bases between the two ends. The CDR3 extends over 16 amino acids. CDR3 amino acids: CASSEWSSLDTDTQYF. CDR3 coding DNA: TGTGCCAGCAGTGAATGGTCTAGCCTAGACACAGATACGCAGTATTTT.

V usage is TRBV9 and J usage is TRBJ1-2; a possible D gene is TRBD1 (6 bases). CDR1 and CDR2 (germline): SGDLS, YYNGEE. CDR3 length: 15 residues. V lost 0 bases and J lost 4, with 13 bases in between. This CDR3 reads CASSVATGQSYGYTF. In DNA, the CDR3 is TGTGCCAGCAGCGTAGCTACCGGACAGAGCTATGGCTACACCTTC.

The V call is TRBV20-1, the J call TRBJ2-1; 9 bases agree with TRBD2. The CDR3 length is 14 residues. The trim removed 6 bases at V and 8 bases at J, leaving 11 bases unmatched. Germline CDR1 reads DFQATT; CDR2 reads SNEGSKA (reference sequence). The CDR3 here is CSASSGTSRDEQFF. The DNA for the CDR3 is TGCAGTGCCTCATCCGGGACTAGCCGCGATGAGCAGTTCTTC.

This clonotype was observed a few times. The chain uses TRBV28 and TRBJ2-7; D gene ambiguous. Trimming removed 5 bases at V and 0 bases at J, with 11 bases between. This CDR3 has 14 amino acids. CDR1 MDHEN and CDR2 SYDVKM come from the germline V gene. The CDR3 loop reads CASSRTSSSYEQYF. In nucleotides, the CDR3 is TGTGCCAGCAGTCGTACTTCTAGCTCCTACGAGCAGTACTTC.